Given below is one T cell receptor (beta chain) in context. What it binds is unknown. The time point denotes: blood 4 weeks post-SBRT, at nephrectomy. Treatment given: 15 Gy SBRT to primary tumor, nephrectomy 4 weeks later. After SBRT, blood was collected at 2 and 4 weeks, plus baseline. These data are taken from a study of radiation and T cells in renal cell carcinoma. Germline values: CDR1 SEHNR, CDR2 FQNEAQ (reference sequence). The CDR3 loop spans 14 amino acids. The ends were cut back, 5 bases at V and 4 bases at J, with 13 bases in the middle. Study-level points and caveats: Pretreatment tumor biopsies were lacking, so baseline clonotypes are unknown.

This table comes from immunoSEQ multiplex PCR, and its TCRdb copy is limited to in-frame clones, with some not included. The top ten clones hold 10% to 12% of a sample with 150,000 to 200,000 clones, about 88% of them seen once. The J gene is TRBJ2-3, the V gene TRBV7-9, with a weak D call TRBD1 (5 bases). The source of this sequence is a woman aged 45-65 years with renal cell carcinoma. The sample was blood, taken from a patient whose treatment included radiotherapy and nephrectomy. DNA of the CDR3: TGTGCCAGCAGCCGGGCAGGGTCCGCAGATACGCAGTATTTT. It specifies CASSRAGSADTQYF.